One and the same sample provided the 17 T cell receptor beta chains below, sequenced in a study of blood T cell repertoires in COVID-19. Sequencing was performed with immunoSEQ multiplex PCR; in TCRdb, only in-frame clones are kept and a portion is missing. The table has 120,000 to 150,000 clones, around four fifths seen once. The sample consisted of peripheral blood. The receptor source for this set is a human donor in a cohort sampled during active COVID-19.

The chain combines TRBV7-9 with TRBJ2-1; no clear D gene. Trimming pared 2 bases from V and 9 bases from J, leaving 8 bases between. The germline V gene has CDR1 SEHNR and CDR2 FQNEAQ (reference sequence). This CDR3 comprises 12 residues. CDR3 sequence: CASSLSDGEQFF. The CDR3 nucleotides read TGTGCCAGCAGCTTAAGCGATGGTGAGCAGTTCTTC.

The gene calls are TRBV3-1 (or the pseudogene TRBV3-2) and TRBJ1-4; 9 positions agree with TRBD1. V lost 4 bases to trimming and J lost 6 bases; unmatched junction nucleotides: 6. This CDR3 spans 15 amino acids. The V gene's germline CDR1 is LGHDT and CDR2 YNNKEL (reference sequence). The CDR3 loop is CASSPTGGADEKLFF. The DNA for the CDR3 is TGTGCCAGCAGCCCAACAGGGGGCGCGGATGAAAAACTGTTTTTT.

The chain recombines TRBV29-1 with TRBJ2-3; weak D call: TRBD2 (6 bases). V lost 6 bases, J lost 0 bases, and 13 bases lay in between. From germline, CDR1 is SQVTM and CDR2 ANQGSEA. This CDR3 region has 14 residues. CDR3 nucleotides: TGCAGCGTCCGGGACTGGACTAGCACAGATACGCAGTATTTT. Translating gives CSVRDWTSTDTQYF.

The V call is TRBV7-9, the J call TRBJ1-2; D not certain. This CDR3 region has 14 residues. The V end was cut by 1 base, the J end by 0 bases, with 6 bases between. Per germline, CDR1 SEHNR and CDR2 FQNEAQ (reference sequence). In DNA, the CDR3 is TGTGCCAGCAGCTTAGGAGGTACTAACTATGGCTACACCTTC. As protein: CASSLGGTNYGYTF.

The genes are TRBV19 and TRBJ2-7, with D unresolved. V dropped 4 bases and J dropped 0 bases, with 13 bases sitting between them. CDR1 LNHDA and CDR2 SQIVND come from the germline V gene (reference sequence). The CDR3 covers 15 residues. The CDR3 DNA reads TGTGCCAGTAGTAAACAGTACCCCGGCTCCTACGAGCAGTACTTC. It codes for CASSKQYPGSYEQYF. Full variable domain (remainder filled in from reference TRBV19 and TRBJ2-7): DGGITQSPKYLFRKEGQNVTLSCEQNLNHDAMYWYRQDPGQGLRLIYYSQIVNDFQKGDIAEGYSVSREKKESFPLTVTSAQKNPTAFYLCASSKQYPGSYEQYFGPGTRLTVT.

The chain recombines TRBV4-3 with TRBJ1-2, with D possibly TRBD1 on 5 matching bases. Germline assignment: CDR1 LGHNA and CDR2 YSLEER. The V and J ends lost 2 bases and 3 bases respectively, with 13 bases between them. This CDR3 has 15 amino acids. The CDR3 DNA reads TGCGCCAGCAGCCAAATAAGGGGACTGCACTATGGCTACACCTTC. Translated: CASSQIRGLHYGYTF.

The CDR3 nucleotides are TGCAGCGTTGTGGCTAGCGGGGTACGGGGGGCTAGCACAGATACGCAGTATTTT. Translating gives CSVVASGVRGASTDTQYF. The rearrangement joins TRBV29-1 to TRBJ2-3, with TRBD2 identical over 9 bases. The V gene end was trimmed by 4 bases and the J gene end by 0 bases; junction bases not matched to a gene: 14. Germline V gene lookup returns CDR1 SQVTM and CDR2 ANQGSEA. The length of the CDR3 is 18 residues.

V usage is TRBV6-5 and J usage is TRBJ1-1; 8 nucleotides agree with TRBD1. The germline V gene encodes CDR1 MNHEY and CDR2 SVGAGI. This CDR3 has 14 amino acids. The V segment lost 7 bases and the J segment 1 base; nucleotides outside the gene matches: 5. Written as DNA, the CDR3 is TGTGCCAGCACGGACAGGGATTCGAACACTGAAGCTTTCTTT. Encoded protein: CASTDRDSNTEAFF.

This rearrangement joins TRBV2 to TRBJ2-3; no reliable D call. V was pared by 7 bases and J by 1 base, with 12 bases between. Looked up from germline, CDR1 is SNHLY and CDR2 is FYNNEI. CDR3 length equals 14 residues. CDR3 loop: CASTVSQGTDTQYF. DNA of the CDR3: TGTGCCAGCACCGTGAGTCAGGGCACAGATACGCAGTATTTT.

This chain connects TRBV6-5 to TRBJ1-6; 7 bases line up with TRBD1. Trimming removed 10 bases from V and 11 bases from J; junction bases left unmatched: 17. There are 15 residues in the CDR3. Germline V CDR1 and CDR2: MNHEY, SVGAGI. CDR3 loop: CAIPRKRQGGTPLHF. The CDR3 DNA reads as TGTGCCATCCCAAGGAAAAGACAGGGTGGAACACCCCTCCACTTT.

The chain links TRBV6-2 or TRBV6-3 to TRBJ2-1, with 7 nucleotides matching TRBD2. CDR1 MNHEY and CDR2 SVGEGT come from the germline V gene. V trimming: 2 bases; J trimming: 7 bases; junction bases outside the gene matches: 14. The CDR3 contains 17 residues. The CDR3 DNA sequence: TGTGCCAGCAGTTACGGCATAGCGGGCGGGCGACTAAATGAGCAGTTCTTC. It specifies CASSYGIAGGRLNEQFF.

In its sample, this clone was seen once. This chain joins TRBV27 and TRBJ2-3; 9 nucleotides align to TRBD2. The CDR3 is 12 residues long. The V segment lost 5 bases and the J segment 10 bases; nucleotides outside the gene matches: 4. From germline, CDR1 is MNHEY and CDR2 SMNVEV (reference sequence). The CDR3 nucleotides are TGTGCCAGCAGTCCGGCGGGGGGGGCGCAGTATTTT. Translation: CASSPAGGAQYF.

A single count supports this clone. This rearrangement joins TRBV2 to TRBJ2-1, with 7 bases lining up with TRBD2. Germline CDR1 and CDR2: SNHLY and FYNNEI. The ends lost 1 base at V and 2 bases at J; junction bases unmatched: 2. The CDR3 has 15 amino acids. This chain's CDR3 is CASSEGGGAYNEQFF. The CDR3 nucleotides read TGTGCCAGCAGTGAAGGTGGGGGGGCCTACAATGAGCAGTTCTTC. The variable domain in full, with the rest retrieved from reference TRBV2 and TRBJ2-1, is EPEVTQTPSHQVTQMGQEVILRCVPISNHLYFYWYRQILGQKVEFLVSFYNNEISEKSEIFDDQFSVERPDGSNFTLKIRSTKLEDSAMYFCASSEGGGAYNEQFFGPGTRLTVL.

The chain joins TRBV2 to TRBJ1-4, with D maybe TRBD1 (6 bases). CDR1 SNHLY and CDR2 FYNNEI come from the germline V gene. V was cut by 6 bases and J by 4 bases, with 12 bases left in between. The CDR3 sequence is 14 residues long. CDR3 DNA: TGTGCCAGCAGCGTAACAGGGCTTAATGAAAAACTGTTTTTT. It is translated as CASSVTGLNEKLFF.

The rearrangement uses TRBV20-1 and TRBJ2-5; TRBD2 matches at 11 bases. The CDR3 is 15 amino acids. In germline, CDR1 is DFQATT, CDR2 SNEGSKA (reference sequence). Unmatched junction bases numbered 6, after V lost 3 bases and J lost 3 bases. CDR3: CSASTSGGWEETQYF. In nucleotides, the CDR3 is TGCAGTGCTAGTACTAGCGGGGGATGGGAAGAGACCCAGTACTTC.

The CDR3 DNA reads as TGCGCCAGCAGCCAACAGGAGAACAGAGGCTCCTATAATTCACCCCTCCACTTT. It yields the protein CASSQQENRGSYNSPLHF. The chain couples TRBV5-1 to TRBJ1-6, with D maybe TRBD1 (5 bases). The CDR3 has 18 amino acids. The V end was cut by 4 bases, the J end by 0 bases, with 17 bases between. CDR1 SGHRS and CDR2 YFSETQ come from the germline V gene.

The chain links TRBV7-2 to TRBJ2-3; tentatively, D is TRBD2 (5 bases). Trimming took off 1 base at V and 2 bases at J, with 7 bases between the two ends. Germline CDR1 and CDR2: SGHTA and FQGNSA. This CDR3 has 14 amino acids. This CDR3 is CASSLGTSTDTQYF. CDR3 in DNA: TGTGCCAGCAGCTTAGGGACTTCCACAGATACGCAGTATTTT.